One sample yielded the 32 T cell receptor beta chains listed below, sequenced in a study of early T cells in non-severe SARS-CoV-2 infection. TCRdb called the 5' RACE reads again in MiXCR, with one record for every CDR3 protein. The table includes 50,000 or so distinct CDR3 sequences, 13% detected once. The sequenced sample consisted of whole blood. Source of these receptors: an adult who was a healthcare worker with PCR-confirmed SARS-CoV-2 infection or an uninfected control (not recorded which).

This clonotype was picked up many times. The V call is TRBV5-8, the J call TRBJ1-4, with D possibly TRBD1 on 5 matching bases. This CDR3 contains 15 residues. V was clipped by 1 base and J by 0 bases, with 7 bases between them. Germline assignment: CDR1 SGHTS and CDR2 YDEGEE. CDR3 residues: CASSLLGATNEKLFF. DNA for the CDR3: TGTGCCAGCAGCTTGCTGGGGGCAACTAATGAAAAACTGTTTTTT.

This clonotype was picked up a small number of times. J is TRBJ2-3 and V is TRBV10-3; D is unresolved. V lost 3 bases and J lost 7, with 14 bases in between. This CDR3 is 14 amino acids long. CDR1 is ENHRY and CDR2 is SYGVKD in the germline V gene. The CDR3 loop reads CAISDPAIPNTQYF. The CDR3 region has the DNA TGTGCCATCAGTGACCCTGCAATCCCGAATACGCAGTATTTT.

This sequence joins TRBV11-2 and TRBJ1-3, with 8 bases that match TRBD1. Unmatched junction bases numbered 5, after V lost 5 bases and J lost 8 bases. This CDR3 has 13 amino acids. Germline-derived CDR1 and CDR2 are SGHAT and FQNNGV. DNA for the CDR3: TGTGCCAGCAGCCTGGACAGGGCGTACACCATATATTTT. It specifies CASSLDRAYTIYF.

V usage is TRBV29-1 and J usage is TRBJ1-2; 8 nucleotides match TRBD1. This CDR3 spans 13 amino acids. The junction had 4 bases not matched to a gene; V was cut back by 3 bases and J by 4 bases. Per the germline V gene, CDR1 is SQVTM and CDR2 is ANQGSEA. CDR3 bases: TGCAGCGTTGAGAGGGGACAGGTCTATGGCTACACCTTC. Protein sequence: CSVERGQVYGYTF.

The chain recombines TRBV29-1 with TRBJ2-5; 9 bases agree with TRBD2. Per the germline V gene, CDR1 is SQVTM and CDR2 is ANQGSEA. After removal of 4 bases from V and 4 bases from J, the junction contained 4 bases not matched to a gene. CDR3 size: 13 residues. This chain's CDR3 is CSVASGVGETQYF. The CDR3 region has the DNA TGCAGCGTTGCTAGCGGGGTTGGAGAGACCCAGTACTTC.

This clonotype showed up many times. V usage is TRBV13 and J usage is TRBJ2-7; D is unresolved. Trimming cost V 0 bases and J 4 bases, with 10 bases left between them. Germline CDR1 and CDR2: PRHDT and FYEKMQ (reference sequence). There are 14 residues in the CDR3. The CDR3 DNA is TGTGCCAGCAGCTTAGGACACCTGGGGTACGAGCAGTACTTC. This codes for CASSLGHLGYEQYF. The full variable domain, its missing parts supplied by reference TRBV13 and TRBJ2-7, is AAGVIQSPRHLIKEKRETATLKCYPIPRHDTVYWYQQGPGQDPQFLISFYEKMQSDKGSIPDRFSAQQFSDYHSELNMSSLELGDSALYFCASSLGHLGYEQYFGPGTRLTVT.

At least ten counts were recorded for this clonotype. The rearrangement joins TRBV7-8 to TRBJ1-4; D call uncertain. V was clipped by 2 bases and J by 7 bases, with 14 bases between them. CDR3 length: 15 amino acids. Germline V lookup: CDR1 SGHVS, CDR2 FQNEAQ. The CDR3 DNA reads as TGTGCCAGCAGCTTAAGCTTGTGGCGAGGTGAAAAACTGTTTTTT. Amino acid sequence: CASSLSLWRGEKLFF. Full variable domain (remainder filled in from reference TRBV7-8 and TRBJ1-4): GAGVSQSPRYKVAKRGQDVALRCDPISGHVSLFWYQQALGQGPEFLTYFQNEAQLDKSGLPSDRFFAERPEGSVSTLKIQRTQQEDSAVYLCASSLSLWRGEKLFFGSGTQLSVL.

This rearrangement joins TRBV5-1 to TRBJ2-3, with D unresolved. Germline V gene data show CDR1 as SGHRS and CDR2 as YFSETQ. V lost 0 bases to trimming and J lost 5 bases, with 4 bases between them. This CDR3 is 12 amino acids long. CDR3 nucleotide sequence: TGCGCCAGCAGCTTGGATCTAGATACGCAGTATTTT. It specifies CASSLDLDTQYF.

This clonotype was seen a handful of times. The chain carries TRBV10-3 and TRBJ1-2; 7 bases fit TRBD1. The germline CDR1 and CDR2 sequences are ENHRY and SYGVKD. The V and J ends lost 5 bases and 4 bases, in that order; junction bases with no gene match: 10. The CDR3 totals 15 residues. The CDR3 loop is CAISWTGTEGYGYTF. The CDR3 DNA reads as TGTGCCATCAGTTGGACCGGGACAGAAGGCTATGGCTACACCTTC.

Many counts were recorded for this clonotype. This chain uses TRBV12-3 or TRBV12-4 with TRBJ2-7, with TRBD1 identical over 7 bases. J was trimmed by 2 bases and V by 0 bases; bases with no gene match: 4. The CDR3 is made up of 15 amino acids. The CDR3 is CASSLAGGEPYEQYF. The CDR3 DNA reads as TGTGCCAGCAGTTTAGCAGGGGGCGAGCCCTACGAGCAGTACTTC.

This clonotype showed up many times. This chain links TRBV6-6 with TRBJ2-7; D is uncertain. The CDR3 sequence is 15 residues long. From germline, CDR1 is MNHNY and CDR2 SVGAGI (reference sequence). V lost 0 bases to trimming and J lost 5 bases, with 14 bases between them. CDR3: CASSYSYSRVNEQYF. The CDR3 DNA follows: TGTGCCAGCAGTTACTCGTACAGTCGGGTCAACGAGCAGTACTTC.

This clonotype was seen ten or more times. The chain joins TRBV20-1 to TRBJ2-7; tentative D call: TRBD1 (6 bases). Germline-derived CDR1 and CDR2 are DFQATT and SNEGSKA (reference sequence). The CDR3 totals 13 residues. V shed 4 bases and J shed 3 bases, with 13 bases lying between them. The CDR3 region has the DNA TGCAGTGCTATTTTGGACAGCAGCTACGAGCAGTACTTC. Translation: CSAILDSSYEQYF.

This clonotype was detected ten times or more. V and J are TRBV7-9 and TRBJ1-2; D unresolved. V was trimmed by 1 base and J by 4 bases, leaving 4 bases between them. Looked up from germline, CDR1 is SEHNR and CDR2 is FQNEAQ (reference sequence). The CDR3 is made up of 12 amino acids. The CDR3: CASSLESYGYTF. The DNA for the CDR3 is TGTGCCAGCAGCTTAGAATCCTATGGCTACACCTTC.

This chain connects TRBV12-3 or TRBV12-4 to TRBJ1-1, with D unresolved. V lost 5 bases and J lost 0, with 10 bases in between. This CDR3 contains 14 residues. CDR3 nucleotides: TGTGCCAGCAGTACTGGACGGCTGAACACTGAAGCTTTCTTT. As protein: CASSTGRLNTEAFF.

This clonotype was recorded many times. The chain has TRBV9 and TRBJ1-3; 8 nucleotides match TRBD1. Per the germline V gene, CDR1 is SGDLS and CDR2 is YYNGEE. Germline trimming cut 2 bases from V and 4 bases from J; bases unmatched to any gene: 11. This CDR3 spans 17 amino acids. The CDR3 loop is CASSVLSTGVAGNTIYF. The CDR3 bases are TGTGCCAGCAGCGTTCTCTCGACAGGGGTCGCCGGAAACACCATATATTTT.

This clonotype was seen ten or more times. The gene calls are TRBV4-1 and TRBJ1-1; D gene unclear. The CDR3 consists of 14 residues. Germline values: CDR1 MGHRA, CDR2 YSYEKL. Trimming took 0 bases from V and 6 from J, leaving 11 bases between them. CDR3 coding DNA: TGCGCCAGCAGCCAAGAATACGGGCGAGCTGAAGCTTTCTTT. It codes for CASSQEYGRAEAFF.

The V gene is TRBV5-1, the J gene TRBJ2-4; D is possibly TRBD2 (5 bases). This CDR3 is built from 15 residues. V dropped 3 bases and J dropped 2 bases, with 12 bases sitting between them. The germline V gene encodes CDR1 SGHRS and CDR2 YFSETQ. As DNA, the CDR3 is TGCGCCAGCAGCTCCTCACCCGGGACCAAAAACATTCAGTACTTC. Its protein is CASSSSPGTKNIQYF.

This clonotype was seen at least ten times. The V and J genes are TRBV9 and TRBJ2-3, with TRBD2 identical over 10 bases. The germline gives CDR1 SGDLS, CDR2 YYNGEE. V lost 0 bases, J lost 0 bases, and 4 bases stayed unmatched. The length of the CDR3 is 17 residues. This CDR3 is CASSVGTSGYSTDTQYF. In nucleotides, the CDR3 is TGTGCCAGCAGCGTAGGGACTAGCGGATATAGCACAGATACGCAGTATTTT.

The rearrangement links TRBV5-1 to TRBJ2-3; D possibly corresponds to TRBD2 (6 bases). Germline V lookup: CDR1 SGHRS, CDR2 YFSETQ. V was cut by 1 base and J by 4 bases, with 10 bases left in between. The CDR3 length is 14 residues. DNA for the CDR3: TGCGCCAGCAGCTTGTGGAGGGTTCCAGATACGCAGTATTTT. Translating gives CASSLWRVPDTQYF.

V usage is TRBV11-3 and J usage is TRBJ2-7; D possibly uses TRBD1 or TRBD2 (5 bases each). The CDR3 loop spans 13 amino acids. Trimming removed 3 bases from V and 6 bases from J, with 12 bases in between. CDR1 and CDR2 from the germline V gene are SGHNT and YENEEA. The CDR3 spells CASSFDSGGEQYF. In DNA form, the CDR3 reads TGTGCCAGCAGCTTCGACAGTGGAGGCGAGCAGTACTTC.

This clonotype was detected many times. The chain combines TRBV2 with TRBJ2-3, with D perhaps matching TRBD1 (6 bases). The length of the CDR3 is 14 residues. The V end lost 5 bases, the J end lost 2 bases, and 11 bases lay between the germline ends. Per the germline V gene, CDR1 is SNHLY and CDR2 is FYNNEI. The CDR3 DNA follows: TGTGCCAGCAGTAGGGACACCAACACAGATACGCAGTATTTT. This gives the protein CASSRDTNTDTQYF.

The sample holds many counts of this clonotype. The chain employs TRBV10-3 and TRBJ1-1; D gene unclear. Trimming removed 1 base from V and 5 bases from J, with 11 bases in between. There are 14 residues in the CDR3. Germline-derived CDR1 and CDR2 are ENHRY and SYGVKD. CDR3 in DNA: TGTGCCATCAGTGAGTTCGGGGATAAGACTGAAGCTTTCTTT. It encodes CAISEFGDKTEAFF.

This clonotype has ten or more counts. This chain links TRBV7-8 with TRBJ1-3; D is perhaps TRBD1 (5 bases). The CDR3 runs to 14 residues. Germline-derived CDR1 and CDR2 are SGHVS and FQNEAQ. Trimming took off 3 bases at V and 3 bases at J, with 9 bases between the two ends. CDR3 residues: CASSFRGGGNTIYF. Written as DNA, the CDR3 is TGTGCCAGCAGCTTTCGGGGGGGTGGAAACACCATATATTTT.

This clonotype was observed at least ten times. The chain is built from TRBV6-2 or TRBV6-3 and TRBJ2-3, with TRBD2 identical over 12 bases. Per germline, CDR1 MNHEY and CDR2 SVGEGT. The CDR3 sequence is 20 residues long. V gave up 2 bases and J gave up 0 bases; unmatched junction bases: 12. The CDR3 sequence is CASSYPDGLAGLGSTDTQYF. Here the CDR3 DNA reads TGTGCCAGCAGTTACCCGGACGGACTAGCGGGGCTTGGTAGCACAGATACGCAGTATTTT.

This clonotype counts as medium-sized. The chain links TRBV6-5 to TRBJ2-5, with no clear D. This CDR3 is built from 11 residues. V lost 0 bases and J lost 12, with 8 bases in between. Germline loops: CDR1 MNHEY, CDR2 SVGAGI. DNA for the CDR3: TGTGCCAGCAGTTACTCCCAGTCAGAGTACTTC. Encoded protein: CASSYSQSEYF.

This clonotype came up many times. The chain couples TRBV10-3 to TRBJ2-5; TRBD2 aligns across 8 bases. The CDR3 loop spans 18 amino acids. Trimming removed 4 bases from V and 0 bases from J; junction bases left unmatched: 13. Germline V gives CDR1 ENHRY, CDR2 SYGVKD. CDR3 in DNA: TGTGCCATCAGTGGCCGGGGCTCCCATAGCGGGGACCAAGAGACCCAGTACTTC. It encodes CAISGRGSHSGDQETQYF.

This clonotype was counted ten times or more. The gene calls are TRBV3-1 and TRBJ2-1; 7 nucleotides align to TRBD2. V gave up 0 bases and J gave up 8 bases; unmatched junction bases: 10. CDR1 is LGHDT, CDR2 YNNKEL, per germline (reference sequence). This CDR3 is 16 amino acids long. The DNA of the CDR3 is TGTGCCAGCAGCCAAGATTGGGGGAGGGTTTCCCATGAGCAGTTCTTC. It specifies CASSQDWGRVSHEQFF.

This clonotype has only a few counts. The chain is built from TRBV6-1 and TRBJ2-7; D is undetermined. Per the germline V gene, CDR1 is MNHNS and CDR2 is SASEGT. The CDR3 extends over 11 amino acids. The ends were cut back, 5 bases at V and 6 bases at J, with 8 bases in the middle. The CDR3 is CASSLSVEQYF. The CDR3 DNA sequence: TGTGCCAGCAGTCTTTCGGTCGAGCAGTACTTC.

As for this clonotype: One base away lies a much larger clone, so this may be a sequencing read error. The chain joins TRBV5-1 to TRBJ2-7, with TRBD2 matching over 9 bases. In germline, CDR1 is SGHRS, CDR2 YFSETQ. The CDR3 is made up of 14 amino acids. CDR3 bases: TGCGCCAGCAGCGTGACTAGCGGTTCCTACGAGCGGTACTTC. Translation: CASSVTSGSYERYF.

This clonotype was counted ten times or more. This chain connects TRBV12-3 or TRBV12-4 to TRBJ1-5, with D perhaps TRBD1 (6 bases). Trimming stripped 1 base from V and 6 bases from J, with 19 bases between. The CDR3 length is 17 residues. The CDR3 DNA is TGTGCCAGCAGTTTAGTAACGGTAACAGGGAACCCTCAGCCCCAGCATTTT. Translated: CASSLVTVTGNPQPQHF.

This clonotype was observed many times. In DNA form, the CDR3 reads TGTGCCAGCAGTGGAAGTACAGGGCTCAACACTGAAGCTTTCTTT. As protein: CASSGSTGLNTEAFF. The chain is built from TRBV7-3 and TRBJ1-1; a possible D gene is TRBD1 (6 bases). CDR1 is SGHTA and CDR2 is FQGTGA in the germline V gene. Trimming pared 6 bases from V and 2 bases from J, leaving 16 bases between. The CDR3 totals 15 residues.

This clonotype was counted only a few times. The chain links TRBV7-9 to TRBJ1-4, with D possibly TRBD1 on 6 matching bases. Germline values: CDR1 SEHNR, CDR2 FQNEAQ (reference sequence). Trimming took off 3 bases at V and 6 bases at J, with 11 bases between the two ends. This CDR3 has 14 amino acids. CDR3 in amino acids: CASSFLQGDEKLFF. The CDR3 nucleotides read TGTGCCAGCAGCTTCTTACAGGGAGATGAAAAACTGTTTTTT.